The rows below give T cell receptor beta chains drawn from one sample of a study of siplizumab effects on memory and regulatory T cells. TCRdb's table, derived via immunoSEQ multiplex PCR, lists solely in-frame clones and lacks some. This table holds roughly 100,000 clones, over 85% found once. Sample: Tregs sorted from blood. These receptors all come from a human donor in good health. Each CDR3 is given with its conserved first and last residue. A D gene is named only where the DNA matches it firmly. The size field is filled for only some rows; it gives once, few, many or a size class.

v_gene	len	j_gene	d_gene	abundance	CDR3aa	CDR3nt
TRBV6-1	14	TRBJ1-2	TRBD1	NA	CASSGQGRLYGYTF	TGTGCCAGCAGCGGACAGGGTCGCCTTTATGGCTACACCTTC
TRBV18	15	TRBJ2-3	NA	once	CASSPLRRDTDTQYF	TGTGCCAGCTCACCATTGCGGCGAGACACAGATACGCAGTATTTT
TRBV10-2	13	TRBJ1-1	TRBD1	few	CASSATGGTEAFF	TGCGCCAGCAGTGCGACAGGGGGCACTGAAGCTTTCTTT
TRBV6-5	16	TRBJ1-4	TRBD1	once	CASSYLSQGANEKLFF	TGTGCCAGCAGTTACCTCTCACAGGGGGCTAATGAAAAACTGTTTTTT
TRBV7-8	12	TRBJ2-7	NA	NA	CASATSSYEQYF	TGTGCCAGCGCAACTAGCTCCTACGAGCAGTACTTC
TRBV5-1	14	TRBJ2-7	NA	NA	CASSLGMSDGEQYF	TGCGCCAGCAGCTTGGGAATGTCAGACGGAGAGCAGTACTTC
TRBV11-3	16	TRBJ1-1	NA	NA	CASSLGPLGSNTEAFF	TGTGCCAGCAGCTTAGGGCCGTTGGGGTCGAACACTGAAGCTTTCTTT
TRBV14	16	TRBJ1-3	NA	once	CASSRGRPPHGNTIYF	TGTGCCAGCAGCCGGGGCAGGCCCCCCCATGGAAACACCATATATTTT
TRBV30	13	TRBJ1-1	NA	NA	CAWSWGAGTEAFF	TGTGCCTGGAGTTGGGGGGCCGGCACTGAAGCTTTCTTT
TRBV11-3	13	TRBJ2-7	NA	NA	CASSAGSFYEQYF	TGTGCCAGCAGCGCCGGCTCTTTCTACGAGCAGTACTTC
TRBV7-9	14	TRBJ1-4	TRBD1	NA	CASSRTGNNEKLFF	TGTGCCAGCAGCCGGACAGGGAATAATGAAAAACTGTTTTTT
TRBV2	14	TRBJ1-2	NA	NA	CASSEGDGIYGYTF	TGTGCCAGCAGTGAAGGGGACGGTATCTATGGCTACACCTTC
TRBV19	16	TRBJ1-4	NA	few	CASSIDPRRVEEKLFF	TGTGCCAGTAGTATAGATCCACGACGAGTCGAAGAAAAACTGTTTTTT
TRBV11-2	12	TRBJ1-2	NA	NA	CASSLIHGGYTF	TGTGCCAGCAGCTTAATTCATGGTGGCTACACCTTC
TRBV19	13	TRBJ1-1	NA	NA	CASSIDRYTEAFF	TGTGCCAGTAGTATAGATCGTTACACTGAAGCTTTCTTT
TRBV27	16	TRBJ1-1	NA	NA	CASSFLAGAVNTEAFF	TGTGCCAGCAGTTTCTTGGCAGGGGCCGTGAACACTGAAGCTTTCTTT
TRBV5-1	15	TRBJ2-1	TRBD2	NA	CASSRTSGGANEQFF	TGCGCCAGCAGCCGGACTAGCGGGGGGGCCAATGAGCAGTTCTTC
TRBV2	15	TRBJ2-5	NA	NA	CASRRTIGPRETQYF	TGTGCCAGCAGACGGACTATCGGTCCCAGGGAGACCCAGTACTTC
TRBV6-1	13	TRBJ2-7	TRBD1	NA	CASSLDRDYEQYF	TGTGCCAGCAGTTTAGACAGGGACTACGAGCAGTACTTC
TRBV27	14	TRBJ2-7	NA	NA	CASSLTEGTYEQYF	TGTGCCAGCAGTTTAACGGAGGGGACCTACGAGCAGTACTTC
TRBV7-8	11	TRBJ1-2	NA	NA	CASSSGAGYTF	TGTGCCAGCAGCTCCGGAGCCGGCTACACCTTC
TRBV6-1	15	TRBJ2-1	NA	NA	CASSESRLDVDEQFF	TGTGCCAGCAGTGAATCTAGGCTAGATGTCGATGAGCAGTTCTTC
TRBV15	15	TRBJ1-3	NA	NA	CATSRDNRAGNTIYF	TGTGCCACCAGCAGAGATAACAGGGCTGGAAACACCATATATTTT
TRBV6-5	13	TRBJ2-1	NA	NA	CASKNYGGNEQFF	TGTGCCAGCAAAAACTACGGGGGTAATGAGCAGTTCTTC
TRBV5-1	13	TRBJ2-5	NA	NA	CASSQLGPETQYF	TGCGCCAGCAGCCAGTTGGGCCCGGAGACCCAGTACTTC
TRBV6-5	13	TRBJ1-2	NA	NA	CASSYSGGMGYTF	TGTGCCAGCAGTTATTCAGGAGGGATGGGCTACACCTTC
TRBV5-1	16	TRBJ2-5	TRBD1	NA	CASSLAGTGLRETQYF	TGCGCCAGCAGCTTGGCCGGGACAGGGCTTCGAGAGACCCAGTACTTC
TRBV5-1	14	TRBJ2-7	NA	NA	CASSPYTLSYEQYF	TGCGCCAGCAGCCCTTATACCCTTTCCTACGAGCAGTACTTC
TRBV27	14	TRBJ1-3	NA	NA	CASSLSSSGNTIYF	TGTGCCAGCAGTTTATCGTCCTCTGGAAACACCATATATTTT
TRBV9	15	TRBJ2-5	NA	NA	CASSVAPRPEETQYF	TGTGCCAGCAGCGTAGCCCCGCGCCCAGAAGAGACCCAGTACTTC
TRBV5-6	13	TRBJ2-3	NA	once	CASSLALGDTQYF	TGTGCCAGCAGCTTGGCCCTAGGGGATACGCAGTATTTT
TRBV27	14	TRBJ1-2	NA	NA	CASSYGPGTYGYTF	TGTGCCAGCAGTTACGGCCCAGGAACCTATGGCTACACCTTC
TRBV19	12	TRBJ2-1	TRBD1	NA	CASSIAGGEQFF	TGTGCCAGTAGTATAGCAGGGGGTGAGCAGTTCTTC
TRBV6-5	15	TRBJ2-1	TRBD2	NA	CAAGDGGISYNEQFF	TGTGCCGCCGGGGACGGGGGGATCTCCTACAATGAGCAGTTCTTC
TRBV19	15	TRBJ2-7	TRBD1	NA	CASAGTGNPHYEQYF	TGTGCCAGCGCCGGGACAGGGAATCCCCACTACGAGCAGTACTTC
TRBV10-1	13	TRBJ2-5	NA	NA	CASSPGRGETQYF	TGCGCCAGCAGCCCGGGTAGGGGAGAGACCCAGTACTTC
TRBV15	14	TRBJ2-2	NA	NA	CATSRGPSTGELFF	TGTGCCACCAGCAGAGGACCAAGCACCGGGGAGCTGTTTTTT
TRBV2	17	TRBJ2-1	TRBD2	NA	CASSEAQGRGGYNEQFF	TGTGCCAGCAGTGAAGCGCAAGGGCGGGGGGGATACAATGAGCAGTTCTTC
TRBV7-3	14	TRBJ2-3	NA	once	CASSLRAGTDTQYF	TGTGCCAGCAGCTTAAGAGCGGGCACAGATACGCAGTATTTT
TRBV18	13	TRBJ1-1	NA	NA	CASSPGSGTEAFF	TGTGCCAGCTCACCAGGGTCGGGCACTGAAGCTTTCTTT
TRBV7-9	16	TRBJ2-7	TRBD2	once	CASSLGGSGSPYEQYF	TGTGCCAGCAGCCTGGGGGGTAGCGGGAGCCCCTACGAGCAGTACTTC
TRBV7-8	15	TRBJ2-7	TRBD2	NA	CASSTGLAGTYEQYF	TGTGCCAGCAGCACAGGACTAGCGGGGACCTACGAGCAGTACTTC
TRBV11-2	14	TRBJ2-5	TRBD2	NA	CASSRTSVLETQYF	TGTGCCAGCAGTCGGACTAGCGTCCTCGAGACCCAGTACTTC
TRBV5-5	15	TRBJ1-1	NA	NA	CASSLGTGLNTEAFF	TGTGCCAGCAGCTTGGGTACGGGCCTGAACACTGAAGCTTTCTTT
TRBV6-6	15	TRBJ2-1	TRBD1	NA	CASSYRQGNNNEQFF	TGTGCCAGCAGTTACCGACAGGGGAATAACAATGAGCAGTTCTTC
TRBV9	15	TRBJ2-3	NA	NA	CASSPLSPGTDTQYF	TGTGCCAGCAGCCCGCTCTCGCCTGGCACAGATACGCAGTATTTT
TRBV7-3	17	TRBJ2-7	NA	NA	CASSIYPGRPPAYEQYF	TGTGCCAGCAGCATCTACCCAGGCAGGCCCCCGGCCTACGAGCAGTACTTC
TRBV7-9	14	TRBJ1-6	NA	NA	CASSLGGMNSPLHF	TGTGCCAGCAGCTTAGGTGGAATGAATTCACCCCTCCACTTT
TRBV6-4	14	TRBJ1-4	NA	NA	CASSDSHLAGKLFF	TGTGCCAGCAGTGACTCGCATTTGGCTGGAAAACTGTTTTTT
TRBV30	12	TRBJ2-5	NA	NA	CAWSVQLETQYF	TGTGCCTGGAGTGTACAGTTGGAGACCCAGTACTTC
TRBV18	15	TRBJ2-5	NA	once	CASSPPYTQYETQYF	TGTGCCAGCTCACCACCGTATACTCAGTACGAGACCCAGTACTTC
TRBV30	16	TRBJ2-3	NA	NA	CAWRPGWEVGRDTQYF	TGTGCCTGGAGGCCGGGTTGGGAGGTCGGCCGAGATACGCAGTATTTT
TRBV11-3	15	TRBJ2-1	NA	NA	CASSSEGRRFDEQFF	TGTGCCAGCAGCTCAGAAGGGCGCAGGTTTGATGAGCAGTTCTTC
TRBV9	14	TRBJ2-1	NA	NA	CASSVESWGYEQFF	TGTGCCAGCAGCGTAGAGTCGTGGGGGTATGAGCAGTTCTTC
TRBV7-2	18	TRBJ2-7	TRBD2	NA	CASSFGIRASGSSYEQYF	TGTGCCAGCAGCTTCGGGATCCGGGCTAGCGGGAGTTCCTACGAGCAGTACTTC
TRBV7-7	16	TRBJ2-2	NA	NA	CASSSTPKANTGELFF	TGTGCTAGCAGCTCGACACCGAAAGCGAACACCGGGGAGCTGTTTTTT
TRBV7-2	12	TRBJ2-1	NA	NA	CASSLGWDEQFF	TGTGCCAGCAGCTTAGGATGGGATGAGCAGTTCTTC
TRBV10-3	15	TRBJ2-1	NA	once	CAISDGRQNHNEQFF	TGTGCCATCAGTGATGGGCGCCAGAACCACAATGAGCAGTTCTTC
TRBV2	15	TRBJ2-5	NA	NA	CASTNSLGGQETQYF	TGTGCCAGCACCAACTCGCTGGGGGGCCAAGAGACCCAGTACTTC